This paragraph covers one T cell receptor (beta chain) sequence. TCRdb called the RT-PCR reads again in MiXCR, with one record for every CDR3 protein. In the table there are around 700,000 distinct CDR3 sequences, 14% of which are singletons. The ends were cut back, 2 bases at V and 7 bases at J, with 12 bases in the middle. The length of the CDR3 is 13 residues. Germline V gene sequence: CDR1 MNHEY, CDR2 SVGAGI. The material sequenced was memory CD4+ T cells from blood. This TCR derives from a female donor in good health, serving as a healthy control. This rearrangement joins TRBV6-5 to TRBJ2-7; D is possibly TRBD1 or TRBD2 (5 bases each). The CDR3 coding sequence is TGTGCCAGCAGTTACGAGAGGGGCGGGGAGCAGTACTTC. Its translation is CASSYERGGEQYF.